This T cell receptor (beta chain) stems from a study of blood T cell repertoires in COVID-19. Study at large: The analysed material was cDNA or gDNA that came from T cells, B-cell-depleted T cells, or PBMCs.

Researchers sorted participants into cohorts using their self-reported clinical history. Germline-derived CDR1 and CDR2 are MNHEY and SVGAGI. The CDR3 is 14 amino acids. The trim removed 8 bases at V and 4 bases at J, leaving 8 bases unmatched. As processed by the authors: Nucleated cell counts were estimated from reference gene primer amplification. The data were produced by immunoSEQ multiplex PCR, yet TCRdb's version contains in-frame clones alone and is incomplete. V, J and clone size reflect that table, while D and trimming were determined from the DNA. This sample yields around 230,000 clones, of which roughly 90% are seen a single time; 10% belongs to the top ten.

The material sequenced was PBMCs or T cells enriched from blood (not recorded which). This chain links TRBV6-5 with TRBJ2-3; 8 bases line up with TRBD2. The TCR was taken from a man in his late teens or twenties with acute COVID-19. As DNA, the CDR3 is TGTGCCAGCCAATACCGGGAGGGGGCAGATACGCAGTATTTT. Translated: CASQYREGADTQYF.